This section outlines one TCR beta chain sequence together with its context. As yet, its antigen is unknown. This specimen belongs to a study of spatial heterogeneity in lung cancer. Study information: There were 72 donors, all of them untreated patients with early-stage non-small cell lung cancer. Study results and limitations: Ubiquitous expanded tumor TCRs surfaced in blood more at resection than they did at follow-up.

Single TCR cDNA molecules each had their own unique molecular identifier. In TCRdb, the 5' RACE reads were re-called with MiXCR into one record per CDR3 protein. The sample carries approximately 20,000 distinct CDR3 sequences, about 10% recorded once. Time point here: blood at routine non-recurrence follow-up after resection. Tumor, nontumor lung or frozen PBMC supplied whole RNA that was sequenced unsorted. This CDR3 is 14 amino acids long. V lost 3 bases and J 4 bases, leaving 10 bases between the germline ends. The V gene's germline CDR1 is MDHEN and CDR2 SYDVKM. J is TRBJ2-1 and V is TRBV28; possibly TRBD2 for D (6 bases). The TCR comes from a male donor with early-stage non-small cell lung cancer. This sample comprised PBMCs, obtained at follow-up. The DNA of the CDR3 is TGTGCCAGCAGTTTCGCTAGCGCGTACAATGAGCAGTTCTTC. Translated: CASSFASAYNEQFF.